The clone carrying this TCR beta chain was found a few times. As yet, its antigen is unknown. The sample belongs to a study of early T cells in non-severe SARS-CoV-2 infection. Study results and caveats: Missing private and CD4 specificities, VDJdb matching favored anti-spike CD8 responses.

Trimming left V 0 bases short and J 2 bases short, with 11 bases between. The germline CDR1 and CDR2 sequences are SGHTA and FQGNSA. CDR3 length: 16 residues. TCRdb re-called the 5' RACE reads with MiXCR, one entry per CDR3 protein. The sample shows roughly 80,000 distinct CDR3 sequences, 15% to 20% of them seen only once. The receptor was derived from an adult who was a healthcare worker with PCR-confirmed SARS-CoV-2 infection or an uninfected control (not recorded which). This sequence joins TRBV7-2 and TRBJ2-1; possibly TRBD2 for D (5 bases). Source material: whole blood. The CDR3 region has the DNA TGTGCCAGCAGCTTAGCGCTGGGAGCCCCCTACAATGAGCAGTTCTTC. It encodes CASSLALGAPYNEQFF.